This T cell receptor beta chain was retrieved from a study of shared clonotypes between healthy human individuals. Whole-study results and caveats: Rarefaction showed sorted-subset sequencing was incomplete despite large depth. Apart from blood, nothing was sampled; tissue repertoires likely differ.

TCRdb's copy holds only in-frame clones and misses some; the assay was immunoSEQ multiplex PCR. The sample has fewer than 1.6 million clones; less than 99% are singletons. In its sample, this clone was seen once. The target antigen is unknown. The study enrolled healthy HIV-negative adults without recent acute infections or vaccinations as donors. Nashville, Tennessee was home to all donors, each a Caucasian adult. The germline V gene encodes CDR1 SGDLS and CDR2 YYNGEE. Trimming removed 3 bases from V and 7 bases from J, with 10 bases in between. CDR3 size: 12 residues. Sequencing was done on a sample of naive CD4+ T cells sorted from blood. Stated subset: CD45RA+ positively selected. The V call is TRBV9, the J call TRBJ2-5; weak D call: TRBD2 (5 bases). The clonotype comes from a man aged 25 to 40 in good health. In nucleotides, the CDR3 is TGTGCCAGCAGCGCCGTACGGGGGACCCAGTACTTC. Protein: CASSAVRGTQYF.